The 5 T cell receptor beta chains presented below share a single source sample, sequenced in a study of OX40 agonist ivuxolimab in advanced cancers. Repertoires were generated with immunoSEQ multiplex PCR, while TCRdb's copy carries only in-frame clones and drops some. This table holds 89,000 or so clones, around 90% found once. This material consisted of CD4+ or CD8+ T cells sorted from blood, taken in a trial of the OX40 agonist ivuxolimab. These receptors all stem from an adult with an advanced solid tumor such as melanoma, head and neck, liver or kidney cancer.

This clone was seen just once. The gene calls are TRBV29-1 and TRBJ2-3; D not resolved. Trimming pared 1 base from V and 2 bases from J, leaving 10 bases between. Germline V lookup: CDR1 SQVTM, CDR2 ANQGSEA. This CDR3 has 14 residues. This CDR3 reads CSVEVVQTTDTQYF. DNA for the CDR3: TGCAGCGTTGAAGTGGTACAGACCACAGATACGCAGTATTTT.

The chain couples TRBV27 to TRBJ1-5; D gene ambiguous. CDR1 is MNHEY and CDR2 is SMNVEV in the germline V gene (reference sequence). Trimming pared 2 bases from V and 3 bases from J, leaving 8 bases between. The CDR3 consists of 14 residues. This CDR3 is CASSLSPFNQPQHF. The CDR3 DNA sequence: TGTGCCAGCAGTTTAAGCCCTTTCAATCAGCCCCAGCATTTT.

The V call is TRBV6-5, the J call TRBJ2-1; D not resolved. In germline, CDR1 is MNHEY, CDR2 SVGAGI. Trimming removed 0 bases at V and 5 bases at J, with 2 bases between. CDR3 length: 12 residues. CDR3 sequence: CASSYSNNEQFF. The CDR3 nucleotides are TGTGCCAGCAGTTACTCTAACAATGAGCAGTTCTTC.

The chain recombines TRBV6-5 with TRBJ1-1; 8 nucleotides agree with TRBD1. In germline, CDR1 is MNHEY, CDR2 SVGAGI. This CDR3 comprises 14 residues. The V segment lost 4 bases and the J segment 3 bases; nucleotides outside the gene matches: 4. The CDR3 here is CASSSVQGDTEAFF. The DNA for the CDR3 is TGTGCCAGCAGTTCCGTACAGGGGGACACTGAAGCTTTCTTT.

The genes are TRBV10-3 and TRBJ1-2, with 8 nucleotides matching TRBD1. The trim removed 6 bases at V and 5 bases at J, leaving 11 bases unmatched. The CDR3 has 15 residues. Per germline, CDR1 ENHRY and CDR2 SYGVKD. This CDR3 is CAISVPGQDAYGYTF. DNA for the CDR3: TGTGCCATCAGCGTACCGGGACAGGATGCTTATGGCTACACCTTC.